The sample holds a few counts of the clone carrying this T cell receptor (beta chain). Its antigen is not identified. The data stem from a study of CD4 T cells in relation to SARS-CoV-2 and coronaviruses. Overall study: Convalescent donors were aged about 20 to 80, with median approximately 39 years.

Naive and memory CD4+ T cell DNA was deep-sequenced without culture. The table came from immunoSEQ multiplex PCR; TCRdb's copy has only in-frame clones and leaves some out. This table has 40,000 or so clones, roughly 88% appearing once. Study-wide results and caveats: Monoreactive clones expanded significantly more to SARS-CoV-2 than crossreactive clones did.

The V and J ends lost 4 bases and 4 bases, in that order; junction bases with no gene match: 6. The CDR3 spans 14 residues. The V gene's germline CDR1 is SGHDT and CDR2 YYEEEE. This receptor was taken from an adult with COVID-19. The sequencing sample was made of memory CD4+ T cells from PBMCs. The gene calls are TRBV5-6 and TRBJ1-2; 8 nucleotides align to TRBD1. DNA for the CDR3: TGTGCCAGCAGCACTCAGGGGGCAACCTATGGCTACACCTTC. Residues: CASSTQGATYGYTF.